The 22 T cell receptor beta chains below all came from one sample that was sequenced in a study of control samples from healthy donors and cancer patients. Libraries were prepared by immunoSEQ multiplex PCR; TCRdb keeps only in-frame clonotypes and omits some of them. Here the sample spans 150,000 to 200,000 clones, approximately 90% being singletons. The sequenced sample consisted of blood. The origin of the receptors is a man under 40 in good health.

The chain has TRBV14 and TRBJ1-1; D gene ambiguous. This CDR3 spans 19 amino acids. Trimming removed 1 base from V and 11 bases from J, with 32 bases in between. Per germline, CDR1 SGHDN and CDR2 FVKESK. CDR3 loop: CASSQGIPGSSHLARRAFF. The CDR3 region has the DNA TGTGCCAGCAGCCAAGGAATTCCGGGATCATCACACTTGGCGCGGCGGGCTTTCTTT.

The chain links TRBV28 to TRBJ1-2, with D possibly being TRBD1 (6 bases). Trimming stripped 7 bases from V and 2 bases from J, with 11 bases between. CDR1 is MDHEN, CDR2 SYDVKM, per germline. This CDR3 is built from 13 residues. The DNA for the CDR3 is TGTGCCAGCAACTTGGACAGCAACTATGGCTACACCTTC. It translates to CASNLDSNYGYTF.

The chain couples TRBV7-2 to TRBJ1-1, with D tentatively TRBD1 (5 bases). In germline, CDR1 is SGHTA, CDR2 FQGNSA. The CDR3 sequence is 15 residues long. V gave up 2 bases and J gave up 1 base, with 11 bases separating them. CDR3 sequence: CASSLLAGWNTEAFF. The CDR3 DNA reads TGTGCCAGCAGCTTACTTGCAGGGTGGAACACTGAAGCTTTCTTT.

The CDR3 DNA reads as TGTGCCAGCAGTCCCACCTGGGGGTACTATGGCTACACCTTC. Its protein is CASSPTWGYYGYTF. The gene calls are TRBV6-2 or TRBV6-3 and TRBJ1-2; D perhaps matches TRBD1 (5 bases). V lost 5 bases to trimming and J lost 3 bases, with 13 bases between them. This CDR3 spans 14 amino acids. Germline CDR1 MNHEY, CDR2 SVGEGT.

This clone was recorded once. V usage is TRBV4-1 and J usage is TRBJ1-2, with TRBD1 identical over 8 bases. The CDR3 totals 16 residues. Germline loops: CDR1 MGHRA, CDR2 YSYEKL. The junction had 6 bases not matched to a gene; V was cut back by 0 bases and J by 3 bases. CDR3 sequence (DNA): TGCGCCAGCAGCCAAGAATATCAGGGGGCTTACTATGGCTACACCTTC. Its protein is CASSQEYQGAYYGYTF.

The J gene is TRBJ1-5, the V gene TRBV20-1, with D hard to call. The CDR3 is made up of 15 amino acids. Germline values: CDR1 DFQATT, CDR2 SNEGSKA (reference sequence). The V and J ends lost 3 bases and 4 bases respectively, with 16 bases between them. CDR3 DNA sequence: TGCAGTGCTAGTATGGGGTCGGCTCTTAATCAGCCCCAGCATTTT. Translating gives CSASMGSALNQPQHF.

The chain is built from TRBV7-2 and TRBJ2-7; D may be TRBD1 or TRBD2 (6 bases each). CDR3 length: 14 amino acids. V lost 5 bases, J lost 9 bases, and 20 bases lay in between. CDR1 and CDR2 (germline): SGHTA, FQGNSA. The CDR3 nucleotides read TGTGCCAGCAGCCCGCGGGGACCCCAGACAGGGCAGTACTTC. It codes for CASSPRGPQTGQYF. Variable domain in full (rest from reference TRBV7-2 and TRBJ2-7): GAGVSQSPSNKVTEKGKDVELRCDPISGHTALYWYRQSLGQGLEFLIYFQGNSAPDKSGLPSDRFSAERTGGSVSTLTIQRTQQEDSAVYLCASSPRGPQTGQYFGPGTRLTVT.

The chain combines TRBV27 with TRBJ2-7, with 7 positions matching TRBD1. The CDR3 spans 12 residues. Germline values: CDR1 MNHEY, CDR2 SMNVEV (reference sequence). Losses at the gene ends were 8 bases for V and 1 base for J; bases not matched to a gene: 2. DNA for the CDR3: TGTGCCAGCCGGGGACAGTCCTACGAGCAGTACTTC. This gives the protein CASRGQSYEQYF.

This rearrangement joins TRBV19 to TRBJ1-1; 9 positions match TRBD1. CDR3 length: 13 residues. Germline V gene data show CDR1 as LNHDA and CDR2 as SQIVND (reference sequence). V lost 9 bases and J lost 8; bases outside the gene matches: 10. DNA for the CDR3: TGTGCCAGCTCCCAGGACAGGGGTTGGGAAGCTTTCTTT. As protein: CASSQDRGWEAFF.

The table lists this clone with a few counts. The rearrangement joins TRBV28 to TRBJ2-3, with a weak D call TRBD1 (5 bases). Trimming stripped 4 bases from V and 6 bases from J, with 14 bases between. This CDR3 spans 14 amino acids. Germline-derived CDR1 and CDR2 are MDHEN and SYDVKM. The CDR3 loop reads CASSSPGARDTQYF. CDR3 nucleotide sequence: TGTGCCAGCAGTTCTCCTGGGGCCCGGGATACGCAGTATTTT.

CDR3 amino acids: CASSPGTALKFNYGYTF. For the CDR3, the DNA is TGTGCCAGCAGTCCCGGGACAGCTCTAAAATTTAACTATGGCTACACCTTC. The chain is built from TRBV6-6 and TRBJ1-2; 7 nucleotides align to TRBD1. V shed 5 bases and J 1 base; nucleotides not matched to a gene: 13. Germline V CDR1 and CDR2: MNHNY, SVGAGI (reference sequence). The CDR3 spans 17 residues.

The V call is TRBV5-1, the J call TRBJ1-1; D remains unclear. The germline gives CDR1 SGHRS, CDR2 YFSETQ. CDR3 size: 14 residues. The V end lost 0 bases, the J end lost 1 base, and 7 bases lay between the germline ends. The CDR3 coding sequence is TGCGCCAGCAGCTTGGAACGGGAGAACACTGAAGCTTTCTTT. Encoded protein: CASSLERENTEAFF.

The chain's CDR3 is CASRLREGTDTQYF. In nucleotides, the CDR3 is TGTGCCAGCAGACTTCGGGAGGGCACAGATACGCAGTATTTT. The V and J genes are TRBV6-5 and TRBJ2-3, with 7 bases fitting TRBD2. There are 14 residues in the CDR3. Germline CDR1 is MNHEY and CDR2 is SVGAGI. Germline trimming cut 6 bases from V and 1 base from J; bases unmatched to any gene: 4.

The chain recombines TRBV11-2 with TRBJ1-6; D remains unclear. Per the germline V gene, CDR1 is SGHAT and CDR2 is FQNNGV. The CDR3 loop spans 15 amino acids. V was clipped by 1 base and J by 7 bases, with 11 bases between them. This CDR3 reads CASSLGSRPNSPLHF. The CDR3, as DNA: TGTGCCAGCAGCTTAGGGAGTCGGCCAAATTCACCCCTCCACTTT.

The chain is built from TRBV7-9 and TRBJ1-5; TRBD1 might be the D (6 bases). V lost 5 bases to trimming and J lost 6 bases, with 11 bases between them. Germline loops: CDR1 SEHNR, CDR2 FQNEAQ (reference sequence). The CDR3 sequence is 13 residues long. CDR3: CASSQTGLQPQHF. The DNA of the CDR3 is TGTGCCAGCAGCCAAACAGGGCTTCAGCCCCAGCATTTT.

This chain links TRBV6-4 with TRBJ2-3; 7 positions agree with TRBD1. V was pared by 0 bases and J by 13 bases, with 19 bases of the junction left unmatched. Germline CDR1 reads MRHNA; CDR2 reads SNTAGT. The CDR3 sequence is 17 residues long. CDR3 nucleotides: TGTGCCAGCAGTGACTCCTTTGACAGGGTGGATTCAGTACGGGAGTATTTT. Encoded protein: CASSDSFDRVDSVREYF.

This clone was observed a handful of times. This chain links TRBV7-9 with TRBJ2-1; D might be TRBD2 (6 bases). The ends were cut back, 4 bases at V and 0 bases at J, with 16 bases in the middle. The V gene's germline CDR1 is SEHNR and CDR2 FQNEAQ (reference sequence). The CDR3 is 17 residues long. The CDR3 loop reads CASSYPLDGSSYNEQFF. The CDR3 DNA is TGTGCCAGCAGCTACCCCCTCGACGGGAGCTCCTACAATGAGCAGTTCTTC. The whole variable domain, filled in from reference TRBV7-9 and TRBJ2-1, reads DTGVSQNPRHKITKRGQNVTFRCDPISEHNRLYWYRQTLGQGPEFLTYFQNEAQLEKSRLLSDRFSAERPKGSFSTLEIQRTEQGDSAMYLCASSYPLDGSSYNEQFFGPGTRLTVL.

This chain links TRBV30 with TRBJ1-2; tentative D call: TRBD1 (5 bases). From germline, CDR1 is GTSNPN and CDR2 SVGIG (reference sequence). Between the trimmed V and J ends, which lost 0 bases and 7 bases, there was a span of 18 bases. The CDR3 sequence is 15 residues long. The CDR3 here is CAWSVRVKGISGYTF. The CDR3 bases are TGTGCCTGGAGTGTACGAGTAAAGGGGATCAGTGGCTACACCTTC.

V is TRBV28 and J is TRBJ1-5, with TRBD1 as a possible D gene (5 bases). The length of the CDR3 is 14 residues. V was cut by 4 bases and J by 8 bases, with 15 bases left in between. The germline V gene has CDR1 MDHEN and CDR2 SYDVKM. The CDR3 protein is CASSSWGGGEPQHF. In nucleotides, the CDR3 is TGTGCCAGCAGTTCGTGGGGCGGGGGGGAGCCCCAGCATTTT.

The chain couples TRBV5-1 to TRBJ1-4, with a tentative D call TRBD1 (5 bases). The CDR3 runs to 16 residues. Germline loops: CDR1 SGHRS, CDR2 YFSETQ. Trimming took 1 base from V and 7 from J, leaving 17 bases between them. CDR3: CASSLFLGTSSEKLFF. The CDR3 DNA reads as TGCGCCAGCAGCTTGTTTTTGGGGACCAGTAGTGAAAAACTGTTTTTT. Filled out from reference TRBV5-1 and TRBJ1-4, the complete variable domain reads KAGVTQTPRYLIKTRGQQVTLSCSPISGHRSVSWYQQTPGQGLQFLFEYFSETQRNKGNFPGRFSGRQFSNSRSEMNVSTLELGDSALYLCASSLFLGTSSEKLFFGSGTQLSVL.

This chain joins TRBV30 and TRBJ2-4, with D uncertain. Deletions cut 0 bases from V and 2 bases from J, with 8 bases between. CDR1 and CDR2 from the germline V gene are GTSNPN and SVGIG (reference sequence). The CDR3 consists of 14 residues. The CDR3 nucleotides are TGTGCCTGGAGTGTATTCAAGACCAAAAACATTCAGTACTTC. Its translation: CAWSVFKTKNIQYF.

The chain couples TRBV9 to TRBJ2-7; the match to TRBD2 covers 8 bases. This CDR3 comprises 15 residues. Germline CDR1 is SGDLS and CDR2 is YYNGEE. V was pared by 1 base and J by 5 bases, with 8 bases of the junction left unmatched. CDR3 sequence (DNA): TGTGCCAGCAGCGTATCCCCCCTAGCGGGTGACGAGCAGTACTTC. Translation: CASSVSPLAGDEQYF.